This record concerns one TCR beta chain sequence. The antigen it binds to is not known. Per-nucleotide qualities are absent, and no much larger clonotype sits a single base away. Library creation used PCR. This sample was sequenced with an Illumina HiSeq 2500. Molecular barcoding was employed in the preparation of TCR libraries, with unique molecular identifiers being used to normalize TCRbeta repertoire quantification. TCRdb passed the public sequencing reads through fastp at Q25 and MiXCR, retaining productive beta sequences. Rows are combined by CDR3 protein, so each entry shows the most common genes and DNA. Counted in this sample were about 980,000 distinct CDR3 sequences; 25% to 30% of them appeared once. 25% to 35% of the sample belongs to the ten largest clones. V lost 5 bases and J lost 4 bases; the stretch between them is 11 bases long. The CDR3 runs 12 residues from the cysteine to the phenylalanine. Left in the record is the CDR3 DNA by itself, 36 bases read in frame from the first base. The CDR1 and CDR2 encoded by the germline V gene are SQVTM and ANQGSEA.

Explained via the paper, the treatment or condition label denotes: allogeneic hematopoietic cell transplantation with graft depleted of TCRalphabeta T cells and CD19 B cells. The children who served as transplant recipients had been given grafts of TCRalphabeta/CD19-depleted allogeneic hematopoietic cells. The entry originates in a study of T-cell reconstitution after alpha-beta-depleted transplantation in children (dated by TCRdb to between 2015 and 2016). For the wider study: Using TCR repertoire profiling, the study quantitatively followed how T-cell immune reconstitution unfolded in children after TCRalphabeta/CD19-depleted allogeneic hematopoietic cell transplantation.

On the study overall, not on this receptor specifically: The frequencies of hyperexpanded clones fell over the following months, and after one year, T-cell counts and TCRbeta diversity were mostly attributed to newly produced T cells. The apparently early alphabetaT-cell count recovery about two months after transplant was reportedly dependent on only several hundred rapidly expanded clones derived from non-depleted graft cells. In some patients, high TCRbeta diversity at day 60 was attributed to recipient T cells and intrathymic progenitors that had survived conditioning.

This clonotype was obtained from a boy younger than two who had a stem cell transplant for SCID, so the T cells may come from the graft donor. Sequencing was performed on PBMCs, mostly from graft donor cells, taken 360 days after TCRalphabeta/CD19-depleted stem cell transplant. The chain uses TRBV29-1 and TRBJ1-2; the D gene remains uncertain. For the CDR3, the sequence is CSVQWVGYGYTF. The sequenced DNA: TGCAGCGTTCAGTGGGTTGGCTATGGCTACACCTTC.